This is a list of T cell receptor beta chains from one sample in a study of beta chain features in type 1 diabetes. TCRdb's copy holds only in-frame clones and misses some; the assay was immunoSEQ multiplex PCR. Counted here are about 900,000 clones, roughly 15% occurring once; the ten biggest clones make up 0.02% to 0.025%. The material sequenced was naive CD4+ T cells from blood. Receptor source: a woman between 18 and 29 years old in good health. Each CDR3 is given with its conserved first and last residue.

length,V,J,CDR3
16,TRBV11-2,TRBJ2-2,CASSLGRVTNTGELFF
17,TRBV7-9,TRBJ2-7,CASSLGTGIPMGGEQYF
15,TRBV7-9,TRBJ1-1,CASSRGLSLTSEAFF
15,TRBV2,TRBJ1-5,CASSGRDRAVQPQHF
15,TRBV9,TRBJ2-1,CASSVGAPLQDEQFF
17,TRBV4-2,TRBJ2-1,CASSQEVLAGGSYEQFF
14,TRBV6-5,TRBJ2-7,CASSYSGRTYEQYF
17,TRBV7-2,TRBJ1-2,CASSSYYGTGVYYGYTF
14,TRBV5-1,TRBJ1-1,CASSELALNTEAFF
15,TRBV5-4,TRBJ2-1,CASSLGGQADNEQFF
15,TRBV6-5,TRBJ2-7,CASSSRTGNSYEQYF
12,TRBV28,TRBJ2-7,CASSSRGYEQYF
12,TRBV7-9,TRBJ1-5,CASSQHNQPQHF
13,TRBV6-1,TRBJ2-7,CASWPSRVGEQYF
18,TRBV2,TRBJ2-7,CASSETYFSGSLLYEQYF
15,TRBV7-8,TRBJ2-1,CASSLDPGFYNEQFF
14,TRBV11-1,TRBJ2-7,CASSSTASGNEQYF
11,TRBV7-9,TRBJ2-2,CAPWGTGELFF
15,TRBV4-3,TRBJ2-5,CASSQDWAGVKTQYF
12,TRBV28,TRBJ2-3,CASKAGTDTQYF
14,TRBV19,TRBJ1-1,CASSTQGTGTEAFF
13,TRBV29-1,TRBJ1-2,CSAGAQNNYGYTF
16,TRBV7-9,TRBJ2-3,CASSFGPGQGSDTQYF
14,TRBV4-1,TRBJ2-5,CASSQGGQRETQYF
14,TRBV5-1,TRBJ2-5,CASSFGTSQETQYF
13,TRBV5-4,TRBJ2-7,CASSLGKFDEQYF
15,TRBV7-2,TRBJ1-4,CASSFGLQGREKLFF
17,TRBV11-2,TRBJ2-3,CASSPLPGREFTDTQYF
16,TRBV15,TRBJ1-2,CATSRDLGQNLYGYTF
15,TRBV28,TRBJ2-7,CASSLRTSGNVEQYF
13,TRBV7-3,TRBJ1-2,CASSQNLGSGYTF
14,TRBV28,TRBJ2-7,CASTLGTRTYEQYF
18,TRBV21-1,TRBJ2-7,CASSKALRQDRKFHEQYF
15,TRBV2,TRBJ2-5,CASSAQGGVGETQYF
20,TRBV15,TRBJ2-3,CATSRELASGSRRGTDTQYF
15,TRBV6-5,TRBJ2-7,CASSYAYRGTYEQYF
18,TRBV7-2,TRBJ2-7,CASSLIGVTSAFVYEQYF
14,TRBV5-1,TRBJ2-7,CASKRASGPYEQYF
17,TRBV10-3,TRBJ2-1,CAISSSSGLSSYNEQFF
15,TRBV5-1,TRBJ1-1,CASSGGSGMNTEAFF
15,TRBV7-2,TRBJ2-1,CASLFSSGSYDEQFF
13,TRBV6-1,TRBJ1-4,CASSTAATEKLFF
14,TRBV7-2,TRBJ2-7,CASSPQGGIYEQYF
18,TRBV7-8,TRBJ1-5,CASSSTPRSWGKNQPQHF
16,TRBV13,TRBJ1-2,CASSLRQGTLAYGYTF
15,TRBV5-4,-,CASSLISGRSYEQYF
15,TRBV9,TRBJ2-5,CASSVASGLQETQYF
11,TRBV29-1,TRBJ2-5,CSVLSQETQYF
14,TRBV19,TRBJ2-5,CASRKTGGQETQYF
17,TRBV25-1,TRBJ2-6,CASGEGQGTAGANVLTF
13,TRBV29-1,TRBJ2-3,CSVRRTSLDTQYF
15,TRBV4-2,TRBJ2-5,CASSQDGVVQETQYF
15,TRBV7-9,TRBJ2-3,CASTPSSGSADTQYF
15,TRBV5-4,TRBJ2-7,CASRLNSAGASEQYF